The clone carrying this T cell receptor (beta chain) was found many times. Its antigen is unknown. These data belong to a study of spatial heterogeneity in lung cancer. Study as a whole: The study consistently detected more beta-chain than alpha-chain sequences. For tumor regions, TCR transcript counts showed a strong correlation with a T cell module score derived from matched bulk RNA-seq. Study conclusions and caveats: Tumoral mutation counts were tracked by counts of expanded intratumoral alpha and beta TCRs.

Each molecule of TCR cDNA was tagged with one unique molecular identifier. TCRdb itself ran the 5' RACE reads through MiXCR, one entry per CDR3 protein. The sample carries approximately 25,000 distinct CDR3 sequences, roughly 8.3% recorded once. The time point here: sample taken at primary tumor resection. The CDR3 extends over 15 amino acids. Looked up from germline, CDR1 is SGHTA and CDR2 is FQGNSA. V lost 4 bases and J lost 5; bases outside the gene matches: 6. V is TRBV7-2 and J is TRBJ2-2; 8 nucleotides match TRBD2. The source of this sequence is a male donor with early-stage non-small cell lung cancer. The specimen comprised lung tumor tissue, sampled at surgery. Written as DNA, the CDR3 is TGTGCCAGCAGCTCCGGGGGGGCCGGGACCGGGGAGCTGTTTTTT. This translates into CASSSGGAGTGELFF.